These T cell receptor beta chains were read from a single sample in a study of cytomegalovirus exposure and HLA in healthy donors. Assay used: immunoSEQ multiplex PCR; TCRdb lists only in-frame clones, some missing. Counted here are approximately 170,000 clones, about four fifths occurring once; the ten biggest clones make up 2.4%. The sample was PBMCs. These receptors all come from a male donor in good health and CMV-seronegative. The CDR3 runs from the conserved cysteine through the conserved F or W. The D gene is left open where the match is weak. Rows give clone size only sometimes, using once, few, many, or a class for an expanded clone.

TRBV11-2,TRBJ1-1,.,TRBD1,CASSSSGTANTEAFF,TGTGCCAGCAGCAGCTCCGGGACAGCGAACACTGAAGCTTTCTTT
TRBV9,TRBJ2-7,.,.,CASSVEQGTYEQYF,TGTGCCAGCAGCGTAGAACAGGGAACCTACGAGCAGTACTTC
TRBV18,TRBJ1-4,.,.,CASSREIYRAANEKLFF,TGTGCCAGCTCAAGGGAAATATACAGGGCTGCTAATGAAAAACTGTTTTTT
TRBV28,TRBJ2-7,.,TRBD1,CASMFNPGQGVHEQYF,TGTGCCAGCATGTTTAATCCGGGACAGGGAGTCCACGAGCAGTACTTC
TRBV27,TRBJ2-3,.,.,CASSALSTDTQYF,TGTGCCAGCAGTGCCCTAAGCACAGATACGCAGTATTTT
TRBV28,TRBJ2-7,.,TRBD1,CASIPLVGGNYEQYF,TGTGCCAGCATCCCCCTGGTAGGGGGCAACTACGAGCAGTACTTC
TRBV18,TRBJ1-2,once,.,CASSPGLPNGYPF,TGTGCCAGCTCACCGGGACTTCCCAATGGCTACCCCTTC
TRBV21-1,TRBJ2-7,.,.,CASSKGHDRGGYEQYF,TGTGCCAGCAGCAAAGGGCACGACAGGGGAGGCTACGAGCAGTACTTC
TRBV4-1,TRBJ2-7,.,TRBD2,CASSQHTSGSYEQYF,TGCGCCAGCAGCCAACATACTAGCGGGAGCTACGAGCAGTACTTC
TRBV7-8,TRBJ1-2,.,.,CASSPTDRLYGYTF,TGTGCCAGCAGCCCGACGGACAGACTCTATGGCTACACCTTC
TRBV5-4,TRBJ2-3,.,.,CASSLQGLALKITDTQYF,TGTGCCAGCAGCTTGCAGGGCTTGGCACTGAAAATCACAGATACGCAGTATTTT
TRBV1,TRBJ2-7,.,.,CTSSQGLGQPYEQYF,TGCACCAGCAGCCAAGGTCTCGGACAGCCGTACGAGCAGTACTTC
TRBV7-2,TRBJ2-2,once,.,CASSLVLPGELFF,TGTGCCAGCAGCTTAGTACTACCCGGGGAGCTGTTTTTT
TRBV7-9,TRBJ2-7,.,.,CASSFRGGAYEQYF,TGTGCCAGCAGCTTTCGCGGAGGGGCCTACGAGCAGTACTTC
TRBV9,TRBJ2-3,.,.,CASSVLASGTDTQYF,TGTGCCAGCAGCGTTTTGGCGAGCGGCACAGATACGCAGTATTTT
TRBV9,TRBJ2-5,.,.,CASSVGAGLAAQYF,TGTGCCAGCAGCGTAGGGGCAGGGTTGGCGGCCCAGTACTTC
TRBV18,TRBJ1-2,.,.,CASSPEAGARALETF,TGTGCCAGCTCACCAGAGGCGGGCGCTAGGGCCCTAGAAACCTTC
TRBV5-6,TRBJ2-7,.,TRBD1,CASSLGQGPYEQYF,TGTGCCAGCAGCTTGGGACAGGGTCCCTACGAGCAGTACTTC
TRBV28,TRBJ1-1,.,.,CASSSLLTSTEAFF,TGTGCCAGCAGTTCTCTGTTAACGAGCACTGAAGCTTTCTTT
TRBV14,TRBJ2-5,once,TRBD1,CASSPGQGAKGTQYF,TGTGCCAGCAGCCCGGGACAGGGGGCAAAGGGGACCCAGTACTTC
TRBV21-1,TRBJ2-3,once,.,CASSRGRGRADTQYF,TGTGCCAGCAGCAGGGGGCGGGGGCGCGCAGATACGCAGTATTTT
TRBV14,TRBJ2-1,.,.,CASSQGLAYNEQFF,TGTGCCAGCAGCCAAGGGCTAGCGTACAATGAGCAGTTCTTC
TRBV4-2,TRBJ1-3,.,.,CASSQDRGTGNTIYF,TGTGCCAGCAGCCAAGATAGGGGGACTGGAAACACCATATATTTT
TRBV7-2,TRBJ1-1,.,.,CASSLSPAATNTEAFF,TGTGCCAGCAGCTTATCGCCGGCGGCGACGAACACTGAAGCTTTCTTT
TRBV10-3,TRBJ2-3,.,.,CAISEPNSPRTGVADTQYF,TGTGCCATCAGTGAGCCCAATTCCCCAAGGACGGGAGTAGCCGATACGCAGTATTTT
TRBV9,TRBJ1-3,.,TRBD1,CASTSGTGSSGNTIYF,TGTGCCAGCACCTCAGGGACAGGAAGCTCTGGAAACACCATATATTTT
TRBV5-1,TRBJ1-2,.,TRBD1,CASSLVGQAFDYGYTF,TGCGCCAGCAGCTTGGTAGGACAGGCTTTTGACTATGGCTACACCTTC
TRBV29-1,TRBJ1-6,.,.,CSVEGESSYNSPLHF,TGCAGCGTTGAAGGGGAGAGCTCCTATAATTCACCCCTCCACTTT
TRBV4-1,TRBJ2-7,.,TRBD2,CASSRSGGPYEQYF,TGCGCCAGCAGCCGAAGCGGGGGCCCCTACGAGCAGTACTTC
TRBV7-3,TRBJ1-2,.,.,CASSLTPSLDVYGYTF,TGTGCCAGCAGCTTAACCCCCTCGCTAGACGTCTATGGCTACACCTTC
TRBV5-1,TRBJ1-3,few,.,CASSTQTGLSGNTIYF,TGCGCCAGCAGCACCCAGACAGGCCTCTCTGGAAACACCATATATTTT
TRBV29-1,TRBJ2-1,.,TRBD1,CSAGQVDNEQFF,TGCAGCGCCGGACAGGTGGACAATGAGCAGTTCTTC
TRBV27,TRBJ2-2,.,TRBD1,CASSWVTGGFNGELFF,TGTGCCAGCAGTTGGGTAACAGGGGGCTTTAACGGGGAGCTGTTTTTT
TRBV19,TRBJ2-3,.,.,CASSIPGDSADTQYF,TGTGCCAGTAGTATACCAGGGGATTCCGCAGATACGCAGTATTTT
TRBV11-2,TRBJ2-2,.,.,CASSLVAQGAGELFF,TGTGCCAGCAGCTTAGTAGCCCAGGGCGCCGGGGAGCTGTTTTTT
TRBV6-6,TRBJ1-4,.,.,CASSYAGKEKLFF,TGTGCCAGCAGTTACGCCGGGAAAGAAAAACTGTTTTTT
TRBV28,TRBJ1-5,.,.,CASSFYLGAENQPQHF,TGTGCCAGCAGTTTTTACCTCGGAGCTGAGAATCAGCCCCAGCATTTT
TRBV28,TRBJ2-3,.,TRBD1,CASSSQQGLTDTQYF,TGTGCCAGCAGTTCTCAACAGGGGCTCACAGATACGCAGTATTTT
TRBV5-5,TRBJ1-5,.,TRBD1,CASSRTGGGPQHF,TGTGCCAGCAGCCGGACAGGGGGCGGGCCCCAGCATTTT
TRBV9,TRBJ1-2,.,TRBD1,CASSVGQGANGYTF,TGTGCCAGCAGCGTAGGTCAGGGGGCTAATGGCTACACCTTC
TRBV4-1,TRBJ2-1,.,TRBD2,CASSTRTSGRVGEQFF,TGCGCCAGCAGCACCCGGACTAGCGGGAGGGTAGGTGAGCAGTTCTTC
TRBV6-1,TRBJ2-1,.,TRBD1,CASSALTGISYNEQFF,TGTGCCAGCAGTGCCCTGACAGGGATCTCCTACAATGAGCAGTTCTTC
TRBV15,TRBJ2-5,.,.,CATRRYRDSDQETQYF,TGTGCCACCAGGAGGTACCGAGACAGTGATCAAGAGACCCAGTACTTC
TRBV10-2,TRBJ2-3,.,TRBD2,CASSELAGGSSTDTQYF,TGCGCCAGCAGTGAACTAGCGGGAGGTTCAAGCACAGATACGCAGTATTTT
TRBV9,TRBJ1-5,.,TRBD1,CASSAGTVNQPQHF,TGTGCCAGCAGCGCCGGGACAGTCAATCAGCCCCAGCATTTT
TRBV6-6,TRBJ2-7,.,TRBD1,CASSRRDRVPWQYF,TGTGCCAGCAGTAGGCGGGACAGGGTCCCATGGCAGTACTTC
TRBV7-3,TRBJ2-7,.,TRBD1,CASSLDRAYEQYF,TGTGCCAGCAGCTTAGACAGGGCCTACGAGCAGTACTTC
TRBV4-2,TRBJ2-5,.,TRBD2,CASSQGTRLAGGGETQYF,TGTGCCAGCAGCCAGGGAACCCGACTAGCGGGAGGGGGGGAGACCCAGTACTTC
TRBV7-2,TRBJ2-1,.,.,CASSPSPTNEQFF,TGTGCCAGCAGCCCTAGCCCCACCAATGAGCAGTTCTTC
TRBV7-9,TRBJ2-7,.,.,CASSSTGPEQYF,TGTGCCAGCAGCTCAACAGGGCCCGAGCAGTACTTC